The 14 T cell receptor beta chains given below trace back to one sample, sequenced in a study of shared clonotypes between healthy human individuals. TCRdb's copy holds only in-frame clones and misses some; the assay was immunoSEQ multiplex PCR. The sample has 300,000 or so clones, less than 85% seen once. Sequenced sample: memory CD4+ T cells sorted from blood. The subset was: CD45RA-negative fraction. The receptors were sampled from a man aged 25 to 40 in good health.

This sequence joins TRBV2 and TRBJ2-6; 9 bases are a match to TRBD1. J lost 1 base, V lost 6 bases, and 16 bases had no gene match. This CDR3 region has 20 residues. CDR1 is SNHLY, CDR2 FYNNEI, per germline. CDR3 DNA sequence: TGTGCCAGCAGCTCGCAGCCGGGACAGGGTTTAGGATCTGGGGCCAACGTCCTGACTTTC. Amino acids: CASSSQPGQGLGSGANVLTF.

V gene TRBV6-6 combines with J gene TRBJ1-2; 8 bases fit TRBD1. Trimming at V came to 5 bases and at J to 4 bases, leaving 12 bases not matched to a gene. This CDR3 contains 16 residues. Germline values: CDR1 MNHNY, CDR2 SVGAGI (reference sequence). DNA of the CDR3: TGTGCCAGCAGTGCTCGACAGGGGAGAAGGGGCTATGGCTACACCTTC. It translates to CASSARQGRRGYGYTF.

The chain recombines TRBV2 with TRBJ2-7, with D maybe TRBD1 (5 bases). V was trimmed by 6 bases and J by 0 bases, leaving 15 bases between them. CDR3 length equals 15 residues. Germline-derived CDR1 and CDR2 are SNHLY and FYNNEI. This chain's CDR3 is CASSPLQAYSYEQYF. Here the CDR3 DNA reads TGTGCCAGCAGCCCCTTACAGGCGTACTCCTACGAGCAGTACTTC.

The chain joins TRBV18 to TRBJ1-1; 7 bases fit TRBD1. CDR1 is KGHSH and CDR2 is LQKENI in the germline V gene. CDR3 length: 14 residues. With V trimmed by 8 bases and J by 2 bases, 8 bases remained unmatched. DNA of the CDR3: TGTGCCAGCCGACCTAGGGACAGAAACACTGAAGCTTTCTTT. Amino acids: CASRPRDRNTEAFF.

V and J are TRBV5-5 and TRBJ2-5; D not certain. Germline assignment: CDR1 SGHKS and CDR2 YYEKEE (reference sequence). V was trimmed by 2 bases and J by 3 bases, leaving 20 bases between them. The CDR3 length is 17 residues. In nucleotides, the CDR3 is TGTGCCAGCAGCTTATCTCTCCTCCAGACCTTCAAAGAGACCCAGTACTTC. It translates to CASSLSLLQTFKETQYF.

The V and J genes are TRBV15 and TRBJ2-1, with 10 bases lining up with TRBD2. Germline V gene lookup returns CDR1 LNHNV and CDR2 YYDKDF (reference sequence). The junction had 14 bases not matched to a gene; V was cut back by 0 bases and J by 6 bases. The length of the CDR3 is 19 residues. CDR3 nucleotide sequence: TGTGCCACCAGCAGAGATCCCGGGACTAGCGCACTATTCCTCAATGAGCAGTTCTTC. Translated: CATSRDPGTSALFLNEQFF.

As DNA, the CDR3 is TGTGCCACCAGCACGGAGGGGGCGGCTAATGAAAAACTGTTTTTT. This codes for CATSTEGAANEKLFF. The chain combines TRBV15 with TRBJ1-4; 7 nucleotides match TRBD1. In germline, CDR1 is LNHNV, CDR2 YYDKDF (reference sequence). Trimming at V came to 4 bases and at J to 3 bases, leaving 5 bases not matched to a gene. The CDR3 contains 15 residues.

The chain is built from TRBV7-9 and TRBJ2-2, with a tentative D call TRBD1 (5 bases). Trimming cost V 5 bases and J 4 bases, with 8 bases left between them. CDR1 and CDR2 from the germline V gene are SEHNR and FQNEAQ (reference sequence). The CDR3 extends over 13 amino acids. The CDR3 loop is CASSPGFTGELFF. The CDR3 coding sequence is TGTGCCAGCAGCCCAGGGTTCACCGGGGAGCTGTTTTTT.

The chain combines TRBV5-4 with TRBJ2-3; possibly TRBD2 for D (5 bases). The CDR3 runs 14 residues. Trimming left V 2 bases short and J 4 bases short, with 11 bases between. In germline, CDR1 is SGHNT, CDR2 YYREEE (reference sequence). CDR3 sequence: CASSLKGASDTQYF. CDR3 DNA sequence: TGTGCCAGCAGCTTAAAGGGAGCTTCAGATACGCAGTATTTT.

The genes are TRBV28 and TRBJ2-7; no definite D call. Germline CDR1 reads MDHEN; CDR2 reads SYDVKM. V lost 8 bases, J lost 3 bases, and 20 bases lay in between. The CDR3 consists of 15 residues. In DNA form, the CDR3 reads TGTGCCAGCTCCATCCCGGCAGGCCGATTCTACGAGCAGTACTTC. This gives the protein CASSIPAGRFYEQYF.

Concerning this clone: No DNA is shown, since the ends of the CDR3 on it are uncertain; the CDR3 is the one TCRdb lists. V usage is TRBV15 and J usage is TRBJ2-1; the table's D call TRBD2 went unverified against the DNA. Germline V gene data show CDR1 as LNHNV and CDR2 as YYDKDF (reference sequence). The CDR3 contains 16 residues when both ends are counted. The CDR3 reads CATSPSGVAGGSRFIF.

In its sample, this clone was seen many times. V and J are TRBV29-1 and TRBJ2-3, with TRBD1 as a possible D gene (5 bases). The CDR3 spans 15 residues. V shed 3 bases and J shed 5 bases, with 18 bases lying between them. Germline loops: CDR1 SQVTM, CDR2 ANQGSEA. The CDR3 sequence: CSVDDSVGVGDTQYF. The CDR3 DNA reads as TGCAGCGTTGACGACTCGGTAGGGGTTGGAGATACGCAGTATTTT.

The genes are TRBV21-1 and TRBJ1-2; TRBD1, the table's D call, lacks a check against the DNA. TRBV21-1 is noted as a pseudogene. The CDR3 spans 15 residues. The CDR3 nucleotides are TGTGCCAGCAGCAGTACAAACAGGGGGAAGTCTGGCTACACCTTC. Protein product: CASSSTNRGKSGYTF.

The rearrangement joins TRBV28 to TRBJ1-1; 7 bases fit TRBD1. Per germline, CDR1 MDHEN and CDR2 SYDVKM. This CDR3 is built from 14 residues. V was clipped by 6 bases and J by 5 bases; unmatched bases: 9. CDR3 in DNA: TGTGCCAGCAGGGGGGAGGGGGCGATGACTGAAGCTTTCTTT. It encodes CASRGEGAMTEAFF.